This TCR beta chain comes out of a study of blood T cell repertoires in COVID-19. On the study more broadly: Italy, Spain and the United States were the sources of the convalescent and acute COVID-19 samples. From T cells, B-cell-depleted T cells, or PBMCs came the material, which was cDNA or gDNA.

In the authors' workflow: Nucleated cell counts were estimated from reference gene primer amplification. Sequencing was performed with immunoSEQ multiplex PCR; in TCRdb, only in-frame clones are kept and a portion is missing. D and trimming come from the DNA, and the V and J calls and clone size come from that table. The sample records about 130,000 clones, nearly 70% being singletons. The CDR3 totals 13 residues. Trimming removed 2 bases from V and 4 bases from J, with 3 bases in between. Sequencing was performed on peripheral blood. The rearrangement links TRBV12-3 or TRBV12-4 to TRBJ2-6; D gene unclear. This sequence was found in a woman in her seventies with acute or convalescent COVID-19. The CDR3 reads CASSLSGANVLTF. The CDR3 DNA follows: TGTGCCAGCAGTTTATCAGGGGCCAACGTCCTGACTTTC.